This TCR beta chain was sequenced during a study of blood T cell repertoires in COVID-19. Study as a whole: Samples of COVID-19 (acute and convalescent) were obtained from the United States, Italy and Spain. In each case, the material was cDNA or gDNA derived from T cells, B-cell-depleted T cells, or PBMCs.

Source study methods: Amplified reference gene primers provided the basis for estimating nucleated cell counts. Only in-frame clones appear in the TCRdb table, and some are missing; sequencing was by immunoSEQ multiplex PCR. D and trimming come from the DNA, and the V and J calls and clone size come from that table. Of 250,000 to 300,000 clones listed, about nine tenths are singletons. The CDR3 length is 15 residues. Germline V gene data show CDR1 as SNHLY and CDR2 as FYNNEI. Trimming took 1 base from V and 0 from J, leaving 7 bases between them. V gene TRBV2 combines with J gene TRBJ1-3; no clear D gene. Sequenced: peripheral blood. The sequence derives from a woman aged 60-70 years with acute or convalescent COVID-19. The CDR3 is CASSEVANSGNTIYF. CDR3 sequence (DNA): TGTGCCAGCAGTGAAGTGGCCAACTCTGGAAACACCATATATTTT.